This entry lists 24 T cell receptor beta chains sequenced from one sample in a study of T cell repertoires in cytomegalovirus infection. MiXCR, run by TCRdb on the reads, gives a single entry per CDR3 protein. The sample holds about 340,000 distinct CDR3 sequences, roughly 29% seen once. Their recognized antigens are unknown. Here the sequenced sample was cultured PBMCs, taken from culture after CMV antigen stimulation. The origin of the receptors is a human donor in good health (CMV status not recorded). Some clones in this sample may be carry-over from other donors' samples.

The chain employs TRBV9 and TRBJ2-3; 10 positions agree with TRBD2. The CDR3 sequence is 16 residues long. Per germline, CDR1 SGDLS and CDR2 YYNGEE. V shed 0 bases, J shed 5 bases, and the junction held 6 bases outside the gene matches. The DNA of the CDR3 is TGTGCCAGCAGCGTAGTGGCTAGCGGGAGTCGAGATACGCAGTATTTT. Translated, it gives CASSVVASGSRDTQYF.

J is TRBJ1-1 and V is TRBV6-5; no clear D gene. The length of the CDR3 is 16 residues. The germline V and J ends were trimmed by 5 bases and 0 bases, with 16 bases remaining between them. The germline V gene has CDR1 MNHEY and CDR2 SVGAGI. CDR3 nucleotides: TGTGCCAGCAGTCGTTCGAGGGCTTCCTTGAACACTGAAGCTTTCTTT. It encodes CASSRSRASLNTEAFF.

The sample holds a few counts of this clonotype. The chain couples TRBV6-5 to TRBJ2-1, with 9 bases aligning to TRBD2. Per the germline V gene, CDR1 is MNHEY and CDR2 is SVGAGI. CDR3 length: 15 amino acids. Losses at the gene ends were 6 bases for V and 4 bases for J; bases not matched to a gene: 7. The CDR3 DNA is TGTGCCAGCAGCTCTTGGACTAGCGTATACAATGAGCAGTTCTTC. Translation: CASSSWTSVYNEQFF.

The chain combines TRBV7-6 with TRBJ2-7; D not resolved. The CDR3 has 14 amino acids. From germline, CDR1 is SGHVS and CDR2 FNYEAQ. V gave up 3 bases and J gave up 1 base, with 10 bases separating them. CDR3 region: CASSFFEESYEQYF. Here the CDR3 DNA reads TGTGCCAGCAGCTTTTTCGAGGAGTCCTACGAGCAGTACTTC.

This clonotype has only a few counts. The chain joins TRBV6-6 to TRBJ1-6; TRBD1 matches at 9 bases. Germline CDR1 reads MNHNY; CDR2 reads SVGAGI (reference sequence). The CDR3 extends over 13 amino acids. V lost 7 bases, J lost 11 bases, and 6 bases stayed unmatched. The CDR3 here is CASTGDRDTPLHF. The CDR3 bases are TGTGCCAGCACGGGGGACAGGGACACACCCCTCCACTTT.

This clonotype has a handful of counts. The chain uses TRBV11-3 and TRBJ1-5, with 7 bases lining up with TRBD1. The junction had 7 bases not matched to a gene; V was cut back by 4 bases and J by 7 bases. Per germline, CDR1 SGHNT and CDR2 YENEEA. The CDR3 sequence is 14 residues long. DNA for the CDR3: TGTGCCAGCAGCTGGTACAGGGGACGCCAGCCCCAGCATTTT. Its protein product is CASSWYRGRQPQHF.

The chain links TRBV10-3 to TRBJ2-3, with D perhaps TRBD1 (5 bases). Trimming took 6 bases from V and 0 from J, leaving 10 bases between them. The germline CDR1 and CDR2 sequences are ENHRY and SYGVKD. This CDR3 spans 14 amino acids. CDR3 in amino acids: CAIRGVESTDTQYF. CDR3 sequence (DNA): TGTGCCATCAGAGGGGTTGAGAGCACAGATACGCAGTATTTT.

The table lists this clonotype with a few counts. The V call is TRBV7-9, the J call TRBJ1-1; D is unresolved. The CDR3 totals 12 residues. Germline CDR1 reads SEHNR; CDR2 reads FQNEAQ (reference sequence). With 4 bases removed from V and 7 bases from J, the gap between germline ends came to 10 bases. The CDR3: CASSYMTGEAFF. In nucleotides, the CDR3 is TGTGCCAGCAGCTACATGACGGGTGAAGCTTTCTTT.

This clonotype has at least ten counts. The gene calls are TRBV7-2 and TRBJ1-5; D might be TRBD1 (6 bases). CDR3 length equals 15 residues. V lost 3 bases and J lost 0, with 9 bases in between. CDR1 is SGHTA and CDR2 is FQGNSA in the germline V gene. CDR3 nucleotides: TGTGCCAGCAGCTTGGGACAATATAGCAATCAGCCCCAGCATTTT. Protein sequence: CASSLGQYSNQPQHF.

The V call is TRBV20-1, the J call TRBJ1-2; tentatively, D is TRBD1 (5 bases). Germline V gene data show CDR1 as DFQATT and CDR2 as SNEGSKA (reference sequence). The CDR3 sequence is 13 residues long. Trimming took 5 bases from V and 10 from J, leaving 20 bases between them. The DNA for the CDR3 is TGCAGTGCTGATGATTCCGGGGCTGCAATCTACACCTTC. It is translated as CSADDSGAAIYTF.

The chain employs TRBV27 and TRBJ2-1; tentative D call: TRBD2 (5 bases). Trimming shortened V by 6 bases and J by 13 bases, and 22 bases separated the two germline ends. Germline CDR1 and CDR2: MNHEY and SMNVEV (reference sequence). The CDR3 covers 14 residues. CDR3 region: CASRPLEVGPFQFF. The CDR3 DNA reads TGTGCCAGCAGGCCACTAGAAGTAGGTCCTTTTCAGTTCTTC.

This clonotype has just a few counts. The chain has TRBV30 and TRBJ1-1; 7 bases map to TRBD1. This CDR3 comprises 12 residues. With V trimmed by 5 bases and J by 5 bases, 5 bases remained unmatched. The germline V gene has CDR1 GTSNPN and CDR2 SVGIG (reference sequence). The CDR3 DNA reads as TGTGCCTGGGGACAGGTTAGGACTGAAGCTTTCTTT. It is translated as CAWGQVRTEAFF.

The J gene is TRBJ2-3, the V gene TRBV4-1; TRBD2 is a possible D gene (6 bases). This CDR3 has 16 residues. Germline V gives CDR1 MGHRA, CDR2 YSYEKL. With 0 bases removed from V and 0 bases from J, the gap between germline ends came to 10 bases. The CDR3 sequence: CASSQEVAASTDTQYF. CDR3 DNA: TGCGCCAGCAGCCAAGAAGTAGCGGCTAGCACAGATACGCAGTATTTT.

The chain uses TRBV29-1 and TRBJ2-1, with TRBD2 identical over 9 bases. V shed 8 bases and J 9 bases; nucleotides not matched to a gene: 14. This CDR3 comprises 14 residues. The germline gives CDR1 SQVTM, CDR2 ANQGSEA. In DNA form, the CDR3 reads TGCAGCCCGACGAAGGTAGCGGGGGCAGGTGAGCAGTTCTTC. Its protein is CSPTKVAGAGEQFF.

This clonotype occurred a few times. The CDR3: CSARDNEQFF. CDR3 bases: TGCAGTGCTAGAGATAATGAGCAGTTCTTC. The V gene is TRBV20-1, the J gene TRBJ2-1; D uncertain. There are 10 residues in the CDR3. Trimming removed 0 bases from V and 7 bases from J, with 1 base in between. Germline V gene sequence: CDR1 DFQATT, CDR2 SNEGSKA (reference sequence).

This clonotype has a handful of counts. This rearrangement joins TRBV5-6 to TRBJ2-2; D is ambiguous. Per the germline V gene, CDR1 is SGHDT and CDR2 is YYEEEE. This CDR3 has 11 residues. V lost 3 bases, J lost 6 bases, and 3 bases lay in between. CDR3 loop: CASSWAGELFF. The CDR3 nucleotides are TGTGCCAGCAGCTGGGCCGGGGAGCTGTTTTTT.

The chain employs TRBV3-1 and TRBJ1-1; tentative D call: TRBD1 (6 bases). This CDR3 is built from 15 residues. The ends were cut back, 4 bases at V and 3 bases at J, with 15 bases in the middle. Germline-derived CDR1 and CDR2 are LGHDT and YNNKEL (reference sequence). In DNA, the CDR3 is TGTGCCAGCAGCCCGTTGGGGGCTCGGGACACTGAAGCTTTCTTT. Translating gives CASSPLGARDTEAFF.

The chain uses TRBV20-1 and TRBJ2-1, with D perhaps assigned TRBD1 or TRBD2 (5 bases each). The CDR3 runs 11 residues. Germline lookup yields CDR1 DFQATT and CDR2 SNEGSKA (reference sequence). Between the trimmed V and J ends, which lost 6 bases and 5 bases, there was a span of 8 bases. The CDR3 region has the DNA TGCAGTGCCGGGACCCACAATGAGCAGTTCTTC. This codes for CSAGTHNEQFF.

This clonotype occurred a few times. The genes are TRBV19 and TRBJ1-5, with 7 bases fitting TRBD1. The germline V gene has CDR1 LNHDA and CDR2 SQIVND (reference sequence). With 1 base clipped from V and 8 bases from J, the junction kept 8 bases outside the gene matches. The CDR3 contains 15 residues. CDR3 in amino acids: CASSIVGQSGEPQHF. In DNA form, the CDR3 reads TGTGCCAGTAGTATAGTGGGACAGTCGGGTGAGCCCCAGCATTTT.

This chain joins TRBV4-1 and TRBJ2-1; a weak D match, TRBD1 (6 bases). Germline CDR1 MGHRA, CDR2 YSYEKL. CDR3 length equals 15 residues. Trimming removed 5 bases from V and 3 bases from J, with 14 bases in between. The CDR3 spells CASSARDMGYNEQFF. Here the CDR3 DNA reads TGCGCCAGCAGCGCCCGGGACATGGGCTACAATGAGCAGTTCTTC.

The genes are TRBV6-1 and TRBJ1-1; D remains ambiguous. Trimming took off 2 bases at V and 1 base at J, with 5 bases between the two ends. Germline V CDR1 and CDR2: MNHNS, SASEGT. The CDR3 covers 13 residues. CDR3 nucleotides: TGTGCCAGCAGTGAAAATCCGAACACTGAAGCTTTCTTT. Residues: CASSENPNTEAFF.

The rearrangement links TRBV27 to TRBJ2-7; 7 nucleotides match TRBD1. In germline, CDR1 is MNHEY, CDR2 SMNVEV (reference sequence). Trimming at V came to 5 bases and at J to 2 bases, leaving 3 bases not matched to a gene. The CDR3 has 13 amino acids. CDR3 nucleotide sequence: TGTGCCAGCAGTCGGGACAGTACCTACGAGCAGTACTTC. Translation gives CASSRDSTYEQYF.

The chain combines TRBV28 with TRBJ2-1; possibly TRBD1 for D (6 bases). Trimming took 10 bases from V and 0 from J, leaving 13 bases between them. CDR3 length: 14 amino acids. Germline V gene lookup returns CDR1 MDHEN and CDR2 SYDVKM. CDR3 loop: CAIRRDTSYNEQFF. DNA of the CDR3: TGTGCCATCCGCCGGGACACCTCCTACAATGAGCAGTTCTTC.

This clonotype was observed a few times. The V gene is TRBV12-3 or TRBV12-4, the J gene TRBJ1-1; tentative D call: TRBD1 (6 bases). V gave up 7 bases and J gave up 1 base, with 13 bases separating them. CDR3 length: 14 amino acids. CDR3 nucleotide sequence: TGTGCCAGCACCGATGACAGGCCGAACACTGAAGCTTTCTTT. This sequence encodes CASTDDRPNTEAFF.